The present T cell receptor beta chain was sequenced within a study of molecular identifiers for immune sequencing clone quantification. Trimming cost V 5 bases and J 6 bases, with 18 bases left between them. Germline CDR1 reads MNHEY; CDR2 reads SMNVEV (reference sequence). This CDR3 is built from 15 residues. This clonotype has just a few counts. Libraries used about 19,000 to 1,100,000 sorted naive CD8 T cells and 10%, 30% or 50% RNA input. Sorting defined naive CD8 T cells as CD8+CD4-CCR7+CD45RA+. TCRdb independently ran MiXCR on the PCR reads; one entry per CDR3 protein. Here the sample spans approximately 500,000 distinct CDR3 sequences, less than 30% being singletons.

The V and J genes are TRBV27 and TRBJ2-3, with D perhaps matching TRBD1 or TRBD2 (6 bases each). The TCR comes from a human donor in good health. Some libraries in this study had Jurkat cell RNA spiked in. The sample consisted of naive CD8+ T cells from blood, with Jurkat cell RNA spiked in. Subset indicated: FACS-sorted CD8+CD4-CCR7+CD45RA+ naive T cells. The CDR3 DNA sequence: TGTGCCAGCAGTCCCCAGACGACAGGAGGGGATACGCAGTATTTT. Residues: CASSPQTTGGDTQYF.